Described below is a single TCR beta chain sequence and its context. The antigen is not known. Full-length variable regions came from constant-region reverse primers plus semi-nested Nested Universal Primer A PCR. Each CDR3 protein gets one entry after TCRdb re-called the 5' RACE reads with MiXCR. Of about 23,000 distinct CDR3 sequences detected, about 30% appear once; the ten largest clones hold 2.2%. From germline, CDR1 is SGHVS and CDR2 FNYEAQ. This CDR3 has 17 amino acids. V lost 5 bases and J 1 base, leaving 18 bases between the germline ends. Study-wide findings and caveats: Larger-cohort validation covered only one TCR beta V-J rearrangement. In terms of TCR gene usage, tumor memory CD4+ T cells clustered together with blood and lymph node memory CD4+ cells, as well as with lymph node naive CD4+ cells. Greatest tumor Treg TCR overlap was with tumor naive CD4+ cells.

The TCR was taken from a female donor with breast cancer. The chain combines TRBV7-6 with TRBJ2-1; a weak D match, TRBD1 (6 bases). The sequenced material came from tumor-infiltrating naive CD4+ T cells sorted from the breast tumor. Sample subset: naive CD4+ T cells, CD4+CD45RA+CD25-. The CDR3 DNA is TGTGCCAGCAGCAAAAGTGTAGGGGGAGCGTCCTACAATGAGCAGTTCTTC. Encoded protein: CASSKSVGGASYNEQFF.